This T cell receptor (beta chain) was recovered during a study of T cell responses to AZD1222 COVID-19 vaccine. Method: immunoSEQ multiplex PCR; TCRdb's copy keeps in-frame clones and lacks some. Of 110,000 to 150,000 clones listed, 90% were seen once; the top ten hold approximately 3.6%. Germline V CDR1 and CDR2: SEHNR, FQNEAQ (reference sequence). The CDR3 spans 13 residues. The V gene lost 1 base and the J gene lost 8 bases, with 11 bases spanning the gap. The sample in question was peripheral blood, obtained on day 0 of AZD1222 vaccination. This rearrangement joins TRBV7-9 to TRBJ1-1, with a possible D match to TRBD1 (6 bases). The TCR originated in an adult in good health. CDR3 in amino acids: CASSLDGGREAFF. The CDR3 region has the DNA TGTGCCAGCAGCTTAGATGGGGGCAGGGAAGCTTTCTTT.